The 8 T cell receptor beta chains below all came from one sample that was sequenced in a study of metastatic and nonmetastatic thyroid tumors. Patients were all untreated before their thyroid surgery. TCRdb re-called clones via MiXCR from the PCR reads. There are tens of thousands of clones in the sample; roughly a sixth occur only once, and over 6% lies in the top ten. Material for sequencing was blood. Receptors were obtained from a female donor with papillary thyroid cancer or a benign thyroid nodule (not recorded which). Some clones in this sample may be carry-over from other donors' samples.

Note on this clone: A much larger clonotype is one base distant, so this may be a read error. Other DNA variants within this sample encode the same CDR3. This chain connects TRBV19 to TRBJ1-1, with D tentatively TRBD1 (5 bases). Germline lookup yields CDR1 LNHDA and CDR2 SQIVND (reference sequence). V lost 9 bases and J lost 4, with 15 bases in between. The CDR3 has 13 amino acids. CDR3 amino acids: CASHRHGGTEAFF. The CDR3 nucleotides read TGTGCCAGCCACAGACACGGGGGCACTGAAGCTTTCTTT.

This clone was counted many times. The chain has TRBV20-1 and TRBJ2-1; D not certain. Trimming stripped 2 bases from V and 8 bases from J, with 16 bases between. The germline V gene encodes CDR1 DFQATT and CDR2 SNEGSKA (reference sequence). The CDR3 sequence is 14 residues long. The CDR3 loop reads CSARFESSTDEQFF. Written as DNA, the CDR3 is TGCAGTGCTAGATTCGAGAGTTCGACGGATGAGCAGTTCTTC.

This clone was recorded many times. V and J are TRBV19 and TRBJ2-3; 12 nucleotides line up with TRBD1. The CDR3 runs 16 residues. Germline CDR1 reads LNHDA; CDR2 reads SQIVND (reference sequence). J lost 0 bases, V lost 10 bases, and 8 bases had no gene match. The CDR3 spells CATRPGQGASTDTQYF. For the CDR3, the DNA is TGTGCCACCAGACCGGGACAGGGGGCAAGCACAGATACGCAGTATTTT. Variable domain in full (rest from reference TRBV19 and TRBJ2-3): DGGITQSPKYLFRKEGQNVTLSCEQNLNHDAMYWYRQDPGQGLRLIYYSQIVNDFQKGDIAEGYSVSREKKESFPLTVTSAQKNPTAFYLCATRPGQGASTDTQYFGPGTRLTVL.

This sequence joins TRBV30 and TRBJ1-4, with no clear D. The V gene's germline CDR1 is GTSNPN and CDR2 SVGIG (reference sequence). Trimming pared 5 bases from V and 2 bases from J, leaving 9 bases between. The CDR3 is 13 amino acids. Written as DNA, the CDR3 is TGTGCCTGGGAGATGGGGACTAATGAAAAACTGTTTTTT. Its protein product is CAWEMGTNEKLFF.

In this sample, this clone turned up a few times. This sequence may be a read error, since a much larger clone differs from it by one base. The identical CDR3 is also encoded by other nucleotide sequences in the sample. The CDR3: CASGWNTEAFF. CDR3 nucleotide sequence: TGTGCCAGCGGGTGGAACACTGAGGCTTTCTTT. The chain is built from TRBV5-6 and TRBJ1-1; D remains ambiguous. The CDR3 sequence is 11 residues long. Germline V gives CDR1 SGHDT, CDR2 YYEEEE.

This clone was recorded many times. V usage is TRBV2 and J usage is TRBJ1-1; maybe TRBD1 (5 bases). The germline V gene encodes CDR1 SNHLY and CDR2 FYNNEI. Deletions cut 7 bases from V and 4 bases from J, with 10 bases between. The CDR3 sequence is 12 residues long. As DNA, the CDR3 is TGTGCCAGCATGGGGGGAAGCACTGAAGCTTTCTTT. Protein product: CASMGGSTEAFF.

Many counts were recorded for this clone. A junction boundary mismatches the germline segment, possibly from a read error. V is TRBV9 and J is TRBJ2-5; 8 nucleotides match TRBD2. Germline V lookup: CDR1 SGDLS, CDR2 YYNGEE. The CDR3 is made up of 16 amino acids. The chain's CDR3 is CVSSVALGAGEETQYF. The CDR3 DNA sequence: TGTGTCAGCAGCGTAGCCCTCGGAGCGGGAGAAGAGACCCAGTACTTC. The full variable domain, with the rest looked up from reference TRBV9 and TRBJ2-5, is DSGVTQTPKHLITATGQRVTLRCSPRSGDLSVYWYQQSLDQGLQFLIQYYNGEERAKGNILERFSAQQFPDLHSELNLSSLELGDSALYFCVSSVALGAGEETQYFGPGTRLLVL.

In its sample, this clone was seen many times. J is TRBJ2-4 and V is TRBV28; 10 bases fit TRBD2. The trim removed 7 bases at V and 9 bases at J, leaving 12 bases unmatched. Germline V gives CDR1 MDHEN, CDR2 SYDVKM. CDR3 length: 15 amino acids. CDR3 nucleotide sequence: TGTGCCAGCACCTCCTCTAGCGGGAGTCCCGTCATTCAGTACTTC. Amino acid sequence: CASTSSSGSPVIQYF.